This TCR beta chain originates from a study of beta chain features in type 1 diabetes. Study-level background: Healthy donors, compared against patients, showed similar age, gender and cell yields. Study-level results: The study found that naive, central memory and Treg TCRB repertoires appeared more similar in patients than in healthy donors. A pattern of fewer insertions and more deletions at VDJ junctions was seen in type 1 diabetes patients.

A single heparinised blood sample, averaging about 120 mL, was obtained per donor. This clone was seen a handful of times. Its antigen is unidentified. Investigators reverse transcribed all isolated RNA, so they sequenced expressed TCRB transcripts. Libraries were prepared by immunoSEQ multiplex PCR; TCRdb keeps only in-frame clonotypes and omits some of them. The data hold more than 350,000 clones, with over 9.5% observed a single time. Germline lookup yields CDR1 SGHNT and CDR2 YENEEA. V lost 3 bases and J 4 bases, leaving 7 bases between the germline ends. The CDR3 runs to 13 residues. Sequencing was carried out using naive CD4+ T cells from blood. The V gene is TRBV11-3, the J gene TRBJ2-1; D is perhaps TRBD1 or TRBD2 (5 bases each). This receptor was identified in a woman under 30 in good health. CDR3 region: CASSFGGYNEQFF. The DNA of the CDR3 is TGTGCCAGCAGCTTTGGGGGATACAATGAGCAGTTCTTC.